These 5 T cell receptor beta chains were all obtained from the same sample, sequenced in a study of T cell clones after liver transplantation. Data came from immunoSEQ multiplex PCR; TCRdb stores just in-frame clones and leaves some out. The repertoire holds 70,000 to 85,000 clones, with 75% to 85% as singletons. The input for sequencing was CD4+ T cells from blood, taken before liver transplant. These receptors came from a human donor who received a liver transplant.

The chain links TRBV5-1 to TRBJ2-7, with TRBD1 matching 7 bases. Trimming removed 4 bases from V and 1 base from J; junction bases left unmatched: 5. Looked up from germline, CDR1 is SGHRS and CDR2 is YFSETQ. CDR3 length equals 14 residues. CDR3 coding DNA: TGCGCCAGCAGCCAACAGACAGGGTCCTACGAGCAGTACTTC. The encoded protein is CASSQQTGSYEQYF.

This clone was detected only a few times. The chain links TRBV5-6 to TRBJ2-7, with a weak D call TRBD1 (5 bases). The CDR3 has 13 residues. From germline, CDR1 is SGHDT and CDR2 YYEEEE. V was clipped by 2 bases and J by 3 bases, with 9 bases between them. The CDR3 DNA reads as TGTGCCAGCAGCTTACGCCAGGGCTACGAGCAGTACTTC. Encoded protein: CASSLRQGYEQYF.

This chain uses TRBV18 with TRBJ1-1; 7 bases map to TRBD1. V lost 6 bases and J lost 1; bases outside the gene matches: 2. Germline V CDR1 and CDR2: KGHSH, LQKENI. CDR3 length equals 13 residues. CDR3 residues: CASSGQSNTEAFF. The CDR3 DNA reads as TGTGCCAGCTCGGGACAGTCGAACACTGAAGCTTTCTTT. Combining the CDR3 with reference TRBV18 and TRBJ1-1 gives the whole variable domain NAGVMQNPRHLVRRRGQEARLRCSPMKGHSHVYWYRQLPEEGLKFMVYLQKENIIDESGMPKERFSAEFPKEGPSILRIQQVVRGDSAAYFCASSGQSNTEAFFGQGTRLTVV.

The genes are TRBV28 and TRBJ2-2, with D perhaps TRBD2 (5 bases). The CDR3 runs to 14 residues. With 3 bases removed from V and 7 bases from J, the gap between germline ends came to 12 bases. From germline, CDR1 is MDHEN and CDR2 SYDVKM. The CDR3 coding sequence is TGTGCCAGCAGTTTGCGGGTTCCAGGCGGGGAGCTGTTTTTT. Its protein is CASSLRVPGGELFF.

The V call is TRBV5-1, the J call TRBJ1-2, with 10 bases lining up with TRBD1. V shed 4 bases and J 6 bases; nucleotides not matched to a gene: 6. This CDR3 has 14 amino acids. In germline, CDR1 is SGHRS, CDR2 YFSETQ. The CDR3 reads CASSLGQGGNGYTF. CDR3 bases: TGCGCCAGCAGCCTTGGACAGGGGGGAAATGGCTACACCTTC.